These T cell receptor beta chains were read from a single sample in a study of cytomegalovirus exposure and HLA in healthy donors. Produced via immunoSEQ multiplex PCR; TCRdb's table is partial and in-frame only. The sample carries some 170,000 clones, approximately 87% recorded once. The sample was PBMCs. These receptors were collected from a woman in her twenties or thirties in good health and CMV-seronegative. Both conserved end residues are part of each CDR3. The D gene is left open where the match is weak.

v_gene	j_gene	d_gene	CDR3aa
TRBV25-1	TRBJ1-5	TRBD1	CASRGQGSNQPQHF
TRBV6-1	TRBJ1-1	.	CASIEGYIRAFF
TRBV7-8	TRBJ1-1	TRBD1	CASSSRAGGNTEAFF
TRBV7-9	TRBJ1-6	.	CASSLAINSPLHF
TRBV7-2	TRBJ1-5	.	CASSTGLGQPQHF
TRBV4-2	TRBJ1-5	.	CASSRELGGAGQPQHF
TRBV20-1	TRBJ2-2	.	CSASGTGELFF
TRBV27	TRBJ2-3	.	CASSFEGVTDTQYF
TRBV6-1	TRBJ2-5	TRBD2	CASSDRGGGADRETQYF
TRBV5-6	TRBJ2-3	.	CASSLSHLDTQYF
TRBV9	TRBJ1-1	TRBD1	CASNRGMNTEAFF
TRBV4-3	TRBJ2-5	.	CASSQDREPQETQYF
TRBV13	TRBJ1-2	.	CASSQSPGGNYGYTF
TRBV11-3	TRBJ2-7	.	CASSFRTDSYEQYF
TRBV9	TRBJ2-7	TRBD1	CASSVGTETYEQYF
TRBV4-2	TRBJ2-1	.	CATRWEGTENYNEQFF
TRBV7-2	TRBJ2-7	TRBD2	CASSLGLAGAGYEQYF
TRBV18	TRBJ2-5	.	CASSLAGTTQETQYF
TRBV7-6	TRBJ1-2	.	CASSYNSGYGYTF
TRBV5-4	TRBJ2-7	TRBD2	CASSSGTSGSNVYEQYF
TRBV6-5	TRBJ1-2	.	CASSRPGQFFSGYTF
TRBV5-1	TRBJ1-4	.	CASSSVPDGHEKLFF
TRBV7-2	TRBJ2-1	.	CASSLVVNEQFF
TRBV4-3	TRBJ2-5	TRBD2	CASSPAAGGPGTQYF
TRBV5-8	TRBJ2-3	.	CASSLSDTQYF
TRBV9	TRBJ2-7	TRBD1	CASSPLTGGMIEQYF
TRBV9	TRBJ2-7	.	CASSVDGLGVRNEQYF
TRBV27	TRBJ1-2	TRBD1	CASSLLGTGNYGYTF
TRBV7-3	TRBJ2-5	.	CASSRYSGSGETQYF
TRBV6-5	TRBJ2-1	TRBD2	CASSRLAGGYNEQFF
TRBV6-5	TRBJ1-1	.	CASSRGWDTEAFF
TRBV5-6	TRBJ2-6	.	CASSRRNGANVLTF
TRBV18	TRBJ1-1	.	CASSTGGPMNTEAFF
TRBV29-1	TRBJ2-4	.	CSVGGVGNIQYF
TRBV19	TRBJ2-1	.	CASSMSGRIGSYNEQFF
TRBV7-7	TRBJ2-1	TRBD2	CASSLGTSGGEQFF
TRBV25-1	TRBJ2-3	TRBD2	CASSSQRESTDTQYF
TRBV5-6	TRBJ1-1	.	CASSLREYTEAFF
TRBV4-2	TRBJ1-2	TRBD1	CASSQSQGALGVHGYTF
TRBV7-9	TRBJ2-7	.	CASSYGEAEQYF
TRBV28	TRBJ2-7	TRBD1	CASSPPNRDRPYEQYF
TRBV5-1	TRBJ2-5	TRBD1	CASSFEAGGWETQYF
TRBV28	TRBJ2-7	.	CASSLSRRGKYEQYF
TRBV6-5	TRBJ1-5	.	CASSSSRRNQPQHF
TRBV5-4	TRBJ2-1	.	CASSLEVFGEQFF
TRBV6-4	TRBJ1-6	.	CASSRTGGDSPLHF
TRBV30	TRBJ1-5	.	CAWSAQGSSNQPQHF
TRBV11-2	TRBJ2-2	.	CASSFRGADTGELFF
TRBV6-1	TRBJ2-5	.	CASSTGLYGGETQYF
TRBV5-4	TRBJ1-2	.	CASSTDGAGNGYTF
TRBV29-1	TRBJ2-7	.	CSVAGSNYEQYF
TRBV5-4	TRBJ1-4	.	CASSDRGNEKLFF
TRBV13	TRBJ1-5	.	CASSAGVNQPQHF
TRBV28	TRBJ1-1	.	CASSLEGMNTEAFF
TRBV9	TRBJ2-1	.	CASSVAGGKTDNEQFF